The clone carrying this T cell receptor (beta chain) has at least ten counts. Antigen unknown. A 10-nucleotide random UMI tagged transcripts in template-switch 5'RACE cDNA synthesis. TCRdb redid the calling of the 5' RACE reads with MiXCR, one entry per CDR3 protein. Among about 59,000 distinct CDR3 sequences listed, approximately 12% were seen once. These data belong to a study of neurological immune-mediated disorders. The germline V gene has CDR1 MDHEN and CDR2 SYDVKM. This CDR3 comprises 11 residues. With 4 bases removed from V and 6 bases from J, the gap between germline ends came to 6 bases. Study-wide results and caveats: Patients with HTLV-1-associated myelopathy showed the most TCR clonal expansion. Those with multiple sclerosis showed the least, falling below healthy controls. The absence of shared CDR3 amino acid sequences among expanded clones across subjects suggests private repertoires in all groups.

This clonotype was sampled from a woman in her sixties with HTLV-1-associated myelopathy (HAM/TSP). J is TRBJ1-2 and V is TRBV28; D remains unclear. Sequenced material: PBMCs. CDR3 sequence reads: CASSSVDGYTF. CDR3 nucleotides: TGTGCCAGCAGTTCAGTGGATGGCTACACCTTC.